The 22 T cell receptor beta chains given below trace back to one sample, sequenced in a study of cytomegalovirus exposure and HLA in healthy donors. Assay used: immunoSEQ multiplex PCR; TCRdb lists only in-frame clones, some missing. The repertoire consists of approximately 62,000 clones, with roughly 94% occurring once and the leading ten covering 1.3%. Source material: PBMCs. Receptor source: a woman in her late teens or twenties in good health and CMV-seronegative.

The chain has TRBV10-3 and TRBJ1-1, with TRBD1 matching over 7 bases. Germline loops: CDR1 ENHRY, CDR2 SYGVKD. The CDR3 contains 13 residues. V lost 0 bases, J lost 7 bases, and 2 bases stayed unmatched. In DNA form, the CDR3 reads TGTGCCATCAGTGAGTCACAGGGGAGTGAAGCTTTCTTT. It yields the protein CAISESQGSEAFF.

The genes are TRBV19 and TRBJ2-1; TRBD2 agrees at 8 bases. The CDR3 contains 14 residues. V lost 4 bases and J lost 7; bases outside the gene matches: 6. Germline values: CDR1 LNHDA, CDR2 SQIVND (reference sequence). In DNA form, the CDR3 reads TGTGCCAGTAGTAGCGGGAGGTCAGCTAATGAGCAGTTCTTC. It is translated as CASSSGRSANEQFF.

The CDR3 protein is CASSTGTPNTEAFF. The CDR3 nucleotides read TGTGCCAGCAGCACTGGGACACCGAACACTGAAGCTTTCTTT. The chain recombines TRBV7-2 with TRBJ1-1; D may be TRBD1 (6 bases). V was shortened by 5 bases and J by 1 base, with 11 bases between the two germline ends. CDR1 is SGHTA, CDR2 FQGNSA, per germline. The CDR3 extends over 14 amino acids.

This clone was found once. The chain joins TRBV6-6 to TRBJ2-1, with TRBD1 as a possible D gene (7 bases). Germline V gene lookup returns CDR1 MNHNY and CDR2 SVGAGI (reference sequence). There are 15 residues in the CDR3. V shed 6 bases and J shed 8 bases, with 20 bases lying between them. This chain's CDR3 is CASSITGGGADEQFF. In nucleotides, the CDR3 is TGTGCCAGCAGCATTACCGGAGGGGGCGCGGATGAGCAGTTCTTC.

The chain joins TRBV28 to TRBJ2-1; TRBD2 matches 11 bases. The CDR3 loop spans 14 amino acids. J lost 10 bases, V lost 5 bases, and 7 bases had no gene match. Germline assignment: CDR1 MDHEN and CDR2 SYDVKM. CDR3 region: CASSLAGGPMEQFF. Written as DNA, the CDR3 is TGTGCCAGCAGTCTAGCGGGAGGCCCGATGGAGCAGTTCTTC.

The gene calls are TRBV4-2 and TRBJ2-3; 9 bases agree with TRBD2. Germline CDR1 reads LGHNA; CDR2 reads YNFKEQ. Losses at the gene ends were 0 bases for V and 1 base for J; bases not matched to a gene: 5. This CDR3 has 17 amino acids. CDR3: CASSQDSGGSGTDTQYF. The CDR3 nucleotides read TGTGCCAGCAGCCAAGATAGCGGGGGCTCGGGCACAGATACGCAGTATTTT.

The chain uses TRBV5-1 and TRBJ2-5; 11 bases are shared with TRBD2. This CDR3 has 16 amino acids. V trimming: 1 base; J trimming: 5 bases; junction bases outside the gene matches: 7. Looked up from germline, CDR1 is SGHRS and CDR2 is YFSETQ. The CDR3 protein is CASSLLAGGQTETQYF. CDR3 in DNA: TGCGCCAGCAGCTTGTTAGCGGGGGGGCAGACGGAGACCCAGTACTTC.

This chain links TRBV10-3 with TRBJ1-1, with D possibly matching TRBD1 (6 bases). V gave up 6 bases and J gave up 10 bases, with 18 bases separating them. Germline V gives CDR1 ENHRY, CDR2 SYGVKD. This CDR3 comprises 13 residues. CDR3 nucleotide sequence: TGTGCCATCAGCGAACAGGGAGATTTCGGAGCTTTCTTT. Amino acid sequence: CAISEQGDFGAFF.

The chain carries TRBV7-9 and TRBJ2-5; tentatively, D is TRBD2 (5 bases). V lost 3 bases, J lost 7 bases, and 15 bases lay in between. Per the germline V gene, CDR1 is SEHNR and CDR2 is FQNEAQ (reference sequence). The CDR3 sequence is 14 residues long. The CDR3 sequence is CASSLGGSRVTQYF. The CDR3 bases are TGTGCCAGCAGCTTGGGTGGGAGTAGAGTGACCCAGTACTTC.

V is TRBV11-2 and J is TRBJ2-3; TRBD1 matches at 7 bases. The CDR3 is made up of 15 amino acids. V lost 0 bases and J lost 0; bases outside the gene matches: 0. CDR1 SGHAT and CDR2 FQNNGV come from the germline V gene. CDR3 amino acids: CASSLDRGSTDTQYF. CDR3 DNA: TGTGCCAGCAGCTTAGACAGGGGGAGCACAGATACGCAGTATTTT. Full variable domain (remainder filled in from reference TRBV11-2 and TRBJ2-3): EAGVAQSPRYKIIEKRQSVAFWCNPISGHATLYWYQQILGQGPKLLIQFQNNGVVDDSQLPKDRFSAERLKGVDSTLKIQPAKLEDSAVYLCASSLDRGSTDTQYFGPGTRLTVL.

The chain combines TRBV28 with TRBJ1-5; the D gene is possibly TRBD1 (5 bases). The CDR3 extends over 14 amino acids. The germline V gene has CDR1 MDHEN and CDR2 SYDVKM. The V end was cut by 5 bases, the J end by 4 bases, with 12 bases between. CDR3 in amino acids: CASSGRDFNQPQHF. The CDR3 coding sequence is TGTGCCAGCAGTGGCCGGGACTTTAATCAGCCCCAGCATTTT.

CDR3 sequence (DNA): TGTGCCAGCAGTTCGGGACTGCGAAAGTACAATGAGCAGTTCTTC. Encoded protein: CASSSGLRKYNEQFF. This rearrangement joins TRBV27 to TRBJ2-1; a weak D match, TRBD2 (6 bases). In germline, CDR1 is MNHEY, CDR2 SMNVEV (reference sequence). The germline V and J ends were trimmed by 4 bases and 4 bases, with 14 bases remaining between them. This CDR3 has 15 amino acids.

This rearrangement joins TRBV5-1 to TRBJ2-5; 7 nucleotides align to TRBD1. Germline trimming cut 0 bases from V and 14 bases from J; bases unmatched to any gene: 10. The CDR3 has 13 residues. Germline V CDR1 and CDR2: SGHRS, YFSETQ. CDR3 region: CASSLGISGQSYF. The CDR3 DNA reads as TGCGCCAGCAGCTTGGGGATATCGGGACAGAGTTACTTC.

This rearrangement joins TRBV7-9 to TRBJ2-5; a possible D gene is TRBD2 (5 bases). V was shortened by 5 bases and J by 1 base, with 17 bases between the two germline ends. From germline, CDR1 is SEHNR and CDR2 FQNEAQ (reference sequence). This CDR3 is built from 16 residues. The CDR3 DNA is TGTGCCAGCAGCCTCACCGGGGTAAGGGCCCAAGAGACCCAGTACTTC. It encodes CASSLTGVRAQETQYF. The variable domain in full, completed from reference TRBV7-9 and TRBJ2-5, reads DTGVSQNPRHKITKRGQNVTFRCDPISEHNRLYWYRQTLGQGPEFLTYFQNEAQLEKSRLLSDRFSAERPKGSFSTLEIQRTEQGDSAMYLCASSLTGVRAQETQYFGPGTRLLVL.

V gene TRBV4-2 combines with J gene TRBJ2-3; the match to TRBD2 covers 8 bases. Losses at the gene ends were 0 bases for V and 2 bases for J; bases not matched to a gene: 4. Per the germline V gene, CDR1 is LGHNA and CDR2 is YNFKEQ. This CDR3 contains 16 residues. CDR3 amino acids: CASSQDGTRVTDTQYF. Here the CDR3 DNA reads TGTGCCAGCAGCCAAGACGGGACTAGGGTCACAGATACGCAGTATTTT.

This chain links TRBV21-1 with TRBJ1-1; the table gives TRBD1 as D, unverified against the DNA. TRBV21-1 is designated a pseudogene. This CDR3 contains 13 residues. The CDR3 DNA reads TGTGCCAGCAGCAAGGGGGACAGGTCTGTAGCTTTCTTT. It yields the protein CASSKGDRSVAFF.

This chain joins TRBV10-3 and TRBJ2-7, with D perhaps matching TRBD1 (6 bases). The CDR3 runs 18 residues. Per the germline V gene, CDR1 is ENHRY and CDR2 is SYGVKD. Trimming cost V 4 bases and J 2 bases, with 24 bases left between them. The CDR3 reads CAISGDPGTKVWPYEQYF. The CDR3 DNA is TGTGCCATCAGTGGAGACCCCGGGACAAAAGTATGGCCCTACGAGCAGTACTTC.

CDR3 coding DNA: TGTGCCAGCAGCTTACCCGTGGACAGGGGGCGTACTAGCTCCTACAATGAGCAGTTCTTC. This encodes CASSLPVDRGRTSSYNEQFF. V gene TRBV7-8 combines with J gene TRBJ2-1; TRBD1 matches 11 bases. The junction had 12 bases not matched to a gene; V was cut back by 2 bases and J by 0 bases. From germline, CDR1 is SGHVS and CDR2 FQNEAQ. The CDR3 length is 20 residues.

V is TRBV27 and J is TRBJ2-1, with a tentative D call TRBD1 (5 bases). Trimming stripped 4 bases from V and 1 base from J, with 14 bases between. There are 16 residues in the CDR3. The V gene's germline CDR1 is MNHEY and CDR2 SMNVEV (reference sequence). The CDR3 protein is CASSSLAGLSYNEQFF. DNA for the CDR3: TGTGCCAGCAGTTCCTTAGCAGGGCTGTCCTACAATGAGCAGTTCTTC.

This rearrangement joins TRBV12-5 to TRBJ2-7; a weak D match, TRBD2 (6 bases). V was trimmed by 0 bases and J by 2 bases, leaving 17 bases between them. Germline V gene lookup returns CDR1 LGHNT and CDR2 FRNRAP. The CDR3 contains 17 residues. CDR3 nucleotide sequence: TGTGCTAGTGGTTTGGTCGCGGGAAGGCAGGGCGCCTACGAGCAGTACTTC. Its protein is CASGLVAGRQGAYEQYF. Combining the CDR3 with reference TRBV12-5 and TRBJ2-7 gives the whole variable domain DARVTQTPRHKVTEMGQEVTMRCQPILGHNTVFWYRQTMMQGLELLAYFRNRAPLDDSGMPKDRFSAEMPDATLATLKIQPSEPRDSAVYFCASGLVAGRQGAYEQYFGPGTRLTVT.

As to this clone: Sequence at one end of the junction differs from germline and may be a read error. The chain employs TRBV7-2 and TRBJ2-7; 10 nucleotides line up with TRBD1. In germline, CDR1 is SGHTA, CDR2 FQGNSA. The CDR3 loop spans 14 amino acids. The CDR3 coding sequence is TGTGCCAGCAGCTTAACGACAGGGGGCGAACCGCCGCACTTC. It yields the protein CASSLTTGGEPPHF.

CDR3 bases: TGTGCCAGCGAGGTGGGAGTCGCGGAGAACAATGAGCAGTTCTTC. The encoded protein is CASEVGVAENNEQFF. V gene TRBV6-1 combines with J gene TRBJ2-1, with a weak D call TRBD2 (5 bases). V gave up 8 bases and J gave up 5 bases, with 19 bases separating them. Germline V CDR1 and CDR2: MNHNS, SASEGT. The CDR3 runs 15 residues.